Given below is one T cell receptor beta chain in context. The antigen remains undetermined. This record comes from a study of CD8+ T cells in alopecia areata. Study-wide points: Resident alphabeta T cells of normal skin are also sequenced in scalp samples.

Extracted RNA was reverse transcribed into cDNA, the sequencing template. Repertoires were generated with immunoSEQ multiplex PCR, while TCRdb's copy carries only in-frame clones and drops some. Found here are 250,000 or so clones, under 70% of them singletons; the top ten hold around 1.2%. The V segment lost 7 bases and the J segment 7 bases; nucleotides outside the gene matches: 2. The CDR3 runs to 13 residues. In germline, CDR1 is MNHNS, CDR2 SASEGT. The chain uses TRBV6-1 and TRBJ2-1, with TRBD2 matching 12 bases. The starting material was CD4+ T cells sorted from blood, obtained at week 0. This TCR came from a human donor with alopecia areata. Written as DNA, the CDR3 is TGTGCCAGCACCGGACTAGCGGGGAATGAGCAGTTCTTC. It codes for CASTGLAGNEQFF.